This TCR beta chain is drawn from a study of control samples from healthy donors and cancer patients. Assay used: immunoSEQ multiplex PCR; TCRdb lists only in-frame clones, some missing. Here the sample spans about 220,000 clones, about 94% being singletons. The sequencing input was blood. This TCR was recovered from a man in his forties or fifties in good health.

CDR3 nucleotide sequence: TGTGCCAGCAGCCCCCGACCCCAGAGGAATGAGCAGTTCTTC. Encoded protein: CASSPRPQRNEQFF. The gene calls are TRBV7-3 and TRBJ2-1; D ambiguous. The CDR3 is 14 amino acids. Germline values: CDR1 SGHTA, CDR2 FQGTGA. The ends were cut back, 5 bases at V and 7 bases at J, with 15 bases in the middle.